These 27 T cell receptor beta chains were all obtained from the same sample, sequenced in a study of T cell repertoires in cytomegalovirus infection. One entry per CDR3 protein, called by TCRdb with MiXCR from the reads. Here the sample spans about half a million distinct CDR3 sequences, about 39% being singletons. Their antigens remain unidentified. The source was cultured PBMCs, collected from culture after CMV antigen stimulation. All receptors come from a human donor in good health (CMV status not recorded). Some clones in this sample may be carry-over from other donors' samples.

Concerning this clonotype: This sequence may be a read error, since a much larger clone differs from it by one base. This rearrangement joins TRBV7-2 to TRBJ2-1, with D hard to call. This CDR3 is built from 15 residues. Trimming cost V 1 base and J 6 bases, with 13 bases left between them. Germline V gene lookup returns CDR1 SGHTA and CDR2 FQGNSA. CDR3 nucleotide sequence: TGTGCCAGCAGCTTAGTTTCCGTGACTCTCAATGAGCAGTTCTTC. This translates into CASSLVSVTLNEQFF.

CDR3 residues: CASSLEGDSNQPQHF. As DNA, the CDR3 is TGTGCCAGCAGTTTAGAGGGTGATAGCAATCAGCCCCAGCATTTT. This sequence joins TRBV12-3 or TRBV12-4 and TRBJ1-5; no clear D. There are 15 residues in the CDR3. The ends were cut back, 1 base at V and 0 bases at J, with 7 bases in the middle.

This clonotype was found a few times. This chain connects TRBV5-1 to TRBJ2-3; 11 positions match TRBD2. Looked up from germline, CDR1 is SGHRS and CDR2 is YFSETQ. Trimming cost V 0 bases and J 0 bases; bases outside gene matches: 3. The CDR3 consists of 17 residues. In DNA, the CDR3 is TGCGCCAGCAGCTTGGTACTAGCGGGGGCTAGCACAGATACGCAGTATTTT. Its protein is CASSLVLAGASTDTQYF. Full variable domain (remainder filled in from reference TRBV5-1 and TRBJ2-3): KAGVTQTPRYLIKTRGQQVTLSCSPISGHRSVSWYQQTPGQGLQFLFEYFSETQRNKGNFPGRFSGRQFSNSRSEMNVSTLELGDSALYLCASSLVLAGASTDTQYFGPGTRLTVL.

The chain combines TRBV19 with TRBJ1-5; D uncertain. The germline V gene has CDR1 LNHDA and CDR2 SQIVND (reference sequence). The CDR3 contains 14 residues. Trimming pared 8 bases from V and 0 bases from J, leaving 11 bases between. The CDR3 bases are TGTGCCAGTCGAGGACGGGATAGCAATCAGCCCCAGCATTTT. Translating gives CASRGRDSNQPQHF.

This clonotype was found a few times. The chain employs TRBV6-6 and TRBJ2-7, with 8 bases identical to TRBD2. The CDR3 runs 15 residues. The germline V gene encodes CDR1 MNHNY and CDR2 SVGAGI (reference sequence). V lost 0 bases, J lost 2 bases, and 3 bases stayed unmatched. The CDR3 DNA is TGTGCCAGCAGTTACTCAGGCGGGGGGACCTACGAGCAGTACTTC. Protein product: CASSYSGGGTYEQYF.

V usage is TRBV27 and J usage is TRBJ1-4, with D maybe TRBD1 (5 bases). Germline V lookup: CDR1 MNHEY, CDR2 SMNVEV (reference sequence). V lost 4 bases and J 4 bases, leaving 13 bases between the germline ends. The CDR3 spans 15 residues. The CDR3 reads CASSYGAGGNEKLFF. The CDR3 DNA sequence: TGTGCCAGCAGTTACGGGGCGGGGGGTAATGAAAAACTGTTTTTT.

This clonotype has more than one count but fewer than ten. This chain uses TRBV6-2 or TRBV6-3 with TRBJ2-4, with D maybe TRBD2 (6 bases). Germline V gene sequence: CDR1 MNHEY, CDR2 SVGEGT. The CDR3 is 17 residues long. Trimming stripped 0 bases from V and 0 bases from J, with 12 bases between. In DNA, the CDR3 is TGTGCCAGCAGTTACTCGGTCCAGCGGGCAGCCAAAAACATTCAGTACTTC. This gives the protein CASSYSVQRAAKNIQYF.

The chain carries TRBV10-3 and TRBJ2-7; 7 nucleotides agree with TRBD2. The CDR3 totals 14 residues. The V segment lost 2 bases and the J segment 5 bases; nucleotides outside the gene matches: 6. The V gene's germline CDR1 is ENHRY and CDR2 SYGVKD. The CDR3: CAISEGLVVHEQYF. The CDR3 region has the DNA TGTGCCATCAGTGAGGGACTAGTAGTCCACGAGCAGTACTTC.

This clonotype appeared a few times. V and J are TRBV27 and TRBJ2-2; 12 bases are a match to TRBD1. Unmatched junction bases numbered 6, after V lost 1 base and J lost 0 bases. Germline values: CDR1 MNHEY, CDR2 SMNVEV (reference sequence). This CDR3 is 19 amino acids long. CDR3 DNA: TGTGCCAGCAGTTTATTCGGGACAGGGGGCGCAGCGAACACCGGGGAGCTGTTTTTT. This sequence encodes CASSLFGTGGAANTGELFF.

V is TRBV7-2 and J is TRBJ2-7; 11 bases align to TRBD2. Germline values: CDR1 SGHTA, CDR2 FQGNSA. The CDR3 totals 14 residues. After removal of 5 bases from V and 6 bases from J, the junction contained 6 bases not matched to a gene. The CDR3 nucleotides are TGTGCCAGCAGCCCAACTAGCGGGAGTGGCGAGCAGTACTTC. Translating it yields CASSPTSGSGEQYF.

This clonotype was recorded at least ten times. V usage is TRBV7-8 and J usage is TRBJ1-5; D uncertain. This CDR3 has 14 residues. V lost 3 bases and J lost 2, with 8 bases in between. CDR1 is SGHVS and CDR2 is FQNEAQ in the germline V gene. CDR3 sequence (DNA): TGTGCCAGCAGCTTCTTCGGGGGCAATCAGCCCCAGCATTTT. It translates to CASSFFGGNQPQHF. The full variable domain, rest sourced from reference TRBV7-8 and TRBJ1-5, is GAGVSQSPRYKVAKRGQDVALRCDPISGHVSLFWYQQALGQGPEFLTYFQNEAQLDKSGLPSDRFFAERPEGSVSTLKIQRTQQEDSAVYLCASSFFGGNQPQHFGDGTRLSIL.

The V gene is TRBV20-1, the J gene TRBJ1-6; D uncertain. This CDR3 is 14 amino acids long. V lost 2 bases, J lost 10 bases, and 15 bases lay in between. The germline V gene encodes CDR1 DFQATT and CDR2 SNEGSKA (reference sequence). Here the CDR3 DNA reads TGCAGTGCTAGAAGCTTTGGGGTCTGGTCACCCCTCCACTTT. Translating it yields CSARSFGVWSPLHF.

This clonotype was detected only once. The J gene is TRBJ2-1, the V gene TRBV24-1, with a weak D call TRBD1 (6 bases). The germline V gene has CDR1 KGHDR and CDR2 SFDVKD. CDR3 size: 16 residues. Trimming shortened V by 4 bases and J by 3 bases, and 15 bases separated the two germline ends. The CDR3 loop reads CATSEPDRIHYNEQFF. CDR3 bases: TGTGCCACCAGTGAACCCGACAGGATCCACTACAATGAGCAGTTCTTC.

This clonotype was observed a handful of times. The rearrangement joins TRBV20-1 to TRBJ2-6, with D tentatively TRBD1 or TRBD2 (5 bases each). The V and J ends lost 1 base and 0 bases respectively, with 10 bases between them. Germline values: CDR1 DFQATT, CDR2 SNEGSKA (reference sequence). The CDR3 loop spans 16 amino acids. The CDR3 DNA follows: TGCAGTGCTAGAGCTCATGGGGGCTCTGGGGCCAACGTCCTGACTTTC. Amino acids: CSARAHGGSGANVLTF.

This clonotype has a handful of counts. This chain uses TRBV7-2 with TRBJ1-2, with D perhaps TRBD1 (6 bases). CDR3 length: 14 amino acids. Between the trimmed V and J ends, which lost 2 bases and 8 bases, there was a span of 15 bases. CDR1 and CDR2 (germline): SGHTA, FQGNSA. CDR3 sequence (DNA): TGTGCCAGCAGCTTAACCAGGGGAGGAGGGGGCTACACCTTC. As protein: CASSLTRGGGGYTF.

The CDR3 coding sequence is TGTGCCAGCAGTTTAAGCCGGGACAGGGGTCAAGCTTTCTTT. It encodes CASSLSRDRGQAFF. The V gene is TRBV12-3 or TRBV12-4, the J gene TRBJ1-1; 10 bases fit TRBD1. The CDR3 covers 14 residues. J lost 9 bases, V lost 2 bases, and 6 bases had no gene match.

The rearrangement links TRBV10-3 to TRBJ1-5; 7 nucleotides match TRBD1. CDR3 length equals 19 residues. The J segment lost 4 bases and the V segment lost 5 bases, leaving 20 bases of the junction unmatched. Germline CDR1 ENHRY, CDR2 SYGVKD. CDR3 region: CAISREGDRFGIRNQPQHF. CDR3 nucleotide sequence: TGTGCCATCAGTCGTGAGGGGGACAGATTCGGTATACGTAATCAGCCCCAGCATTTT.

This clonotype has just a few counts. The chain has TRBV6-1 and TRBJ2-6, with 7 bases matching TRBD1. The CDR3 has 19 residues. Germline V CDR1 and CDR2: MNHNS, SASEGT. With V trimmed by 4 bases and J by 0 bases, 12 bases remained unmatched. The CDR3 nucleotides are TGTGCCAGCAGTGCACACCCCGGGACAGATAGCTCTGGGGCCAACGTCCTGACTTTC. Its translation: CASSAHPGTDSSGANVLTF.

The CDR3 protein is CASSLGGASNIQYF. CDR3 bases: TGTGCCAGCAGCTTAGGTGGGGCGTCGAACATTCAGTACTTC. The J gene is TRBJ2-4, the V gene TRBV7-2; a possible D gene is TRBD1 (5 bases). This CDR3 is 14 amino acids long. The germline V gene encodes CDR1 SGHTA and CDR2 FQGNSA. V lost 1 base to trimming and J lost 7 bases, with 11 bases between them. Variable domain in full (rest from reference TRBV7-2 and TRBJ2-4): GAGVSQSPSNKVTEKGKDVELRCDPISGHTALYWYRQSLGQGLEFLIYFQGNSAPDKSGLPSDRFSAERTGGSVSTLTIQRTQQEDSAVYLCASSLGGASNIQYFGAGTRLSVL.

This clonotype was seen a handful of times. The chain carries TRBV7-9 and TRBJ1-1; D is unclear. The CDR3 is made up of 15 amino acids. Trimming cost V 5 bases and J 1 base, with 14 bases left between them. Germline V lookup: CDR1 SEHNR, CDR2 FQNEAQ (reference sequence). CDR3 in amino acids: CASSRPPLKNTEAFF. DNA of the CDR3: TGTGCCAGCAGCCGACCCCCCCTCAAGAACACTGAAGCTTTCTTT.

CDR3 in DNA: TGTGCCAGCAGTTACGGTTCAGGCCAGAACACTGAAGCTTTCTTT. Its protein is CASSYGSGQNTEAFF. The chain employs TRBV6-5 and TRBJ1-1; the D is unclear. This CDR3 is 15 amino acids long. CDR1 and CDR2 (germline): MNHEY, SVGAGI. The V end was cut by 2 bases, the J end by 1 base, with 11 bases between.

V and J are TRBV29-1 and TRBJ1-5; possibly TRBD1 for D (5 bases). The length of the CDR3 is 12 residues. The V end lost 6 bases, the J end lost 5 bases, and 11 bases lay between the germline ends. Germline V gene lookup returns CDR1 SQVTM and CDR2 ANQGSEA. The CDR3 sequence is CSVWDGDQPQHF. The DNA for the CDR3 is TGCAGCGTGTGGGACGGGGATCAGCCCCAGCATTTT.

This clonotype was observed a few times. V is TRBV11-2 and J is TRBJ2-5, with D possibly matching TRBD2 (6 bases). The CDR3 is 17 residues long. Germline CDR1 reads SGHAT; CDR2 reads FQNNGV. Trimming shortened V by 4 bases and J by 4 bases, and 22 bases separated the two germline ends. CDR3 region: CASSSGGAAVGGETQYF. CDR3 nucleotide sequence: TGTGCCAGCAGCTCCGGGGGAGCCGCGGTGGGAGGAGAGACCCAGTACTTC.

This chain connects TRBV12-3 or TRBV12-4 to TRBJ2-5; D is undetermined. Trimming left V 3 bases short and J 2 bases short, with 19 bases between. This CDR3 has 17 residues. The CDR3 DNA reads TGTGCCAGCAGTTTTTCGTTATCCGCAGATCTTCAAGAGACCCAGTACTTC. Its translation is CASSFSLSADLQETQYF.

The genes are TRBV7-4 and TRBJ2-5; possible D gene TRBD1, 6 bases. Trimming took 1 base from V and 1 from J, leaving 13 bases between them. Germline V CDR1 and CDR2: SGHVT, SQSDAQ. The CDR3 contains 16 residues. CDR3 residues: CASSLVGGPGQETQYF. The CDR3 DNA reads TGTGCCAGCAGCTTAGTAGGGGGTCCCGGCCAAGAGACCCAGTACTTC.

A few counts support this clonotype. The chain employs TRBV2 and TRBJ1-1; D possibly corresponds to TRBD1 (6 bases). The germline CDR1 and CDR2 sequences are SNHLY and FYNNEI. The V and J ends lost 3 bases and 3 bases respectively, with 17 bases between them. The CDR3 totals 16 residues. For the CDR3, the DNA is TGTGCCAGCAGTGAGGAACAGGGCGTGGTGCACACTGAAGCTTTCTTT. This codes for CASSEEQGVVHTEAFF.

This chain joins TRBV27 and TRBJ2-7; D may be TRBD2 (6 bases). The ends were cut back, 6 bases at V and 6 bases at J, with 15 bases in the middle. Germline V gene data show CDR1 as MNHEY and CDR2 as SMNVEV (reference sequence). The CDR3 covers 13 residues. CDR3 bases: TGTGCCAGCAGCCTCATGGGGGGAAGCGAGCAGTACTTC. Amino acids: CASSLMGGSEQYF.